These 18 T cell receptor beta chains originate from one sample sequenced in a study of T cell repertoires in cytomegalovirus infection (dated by TCRdb to between 2018 and 2021). The treatment or condition label, read with the paper, signifies: in vitro stimulation with specific CMV peptide epitopes to enrich CMV-specific T cells. No antigen has been assigned to these receptors. The reads were generated on an Illumina HiSeq 1500. TCRdb itself trimmed the public reads at Q25 with fastp, ran MiXCR and retained productive beta chains. Each record represents a unique CDR3 protein, reported with the most common genes and DNA among its rows. The sample table lists about 920,000 distinct CDR3 sequences, around 30% of them with a count of one. Over 12% of the sample rests with the top ten. Sequencing was performed on cultured CD8+ T cells from PBMCs, taken from culture after CMV antigen stimulation. All receptors come from a human donor in good health (CMV status not recorded). Some clones in this sample may be carry-over from other donors' samples.

A few counts support this clonotype. CDR3 loop: CASSFSGRGIAEAFF. The CDR3 region has the DNA TGTGCCAGCAGTTTTTCCGGCAGGGGGATTGCTGAAGCTTTCTTT. The chain has TRBV12-3 or TRBV12-4 and TRBJ1-1, with 7 bases that match TRBD1. The CDR3 spans 15 residues. Trimming took 3 bases from V and 6 from J; bases not matched to a gene: 10.

This chain uses TRBV6-1 with TRBJ2-1; TRBD2 might be the D (5 bases). The germline V and J ends were trimmed by 7 bases and 4 bases, with 17 bases remaining between them. CDR3 size: 15 residues. Germline V gene sequence: CDR1 MNHNS, CDR2 SASEGT. CDR3 nucleotides: TGTGCCAGCACCAACGGCGGGTCCCTTTACAATGAGCAGTTCTTC. Its protein product is CASTNGGSLYNEQFF.

This clonotype showed up just a few times. V and J are TRBV6-5 and TRBJ1-6; 8 bases agree with TRBD1. CDR1 is MNHEY and CDR2 is SVGAGI in the germline V gene. This CDR3 spans 18 amino acids. Unmatched junction bases numbered 12, after V lost 6 bases and J lost 2 bases. The CDR3 DNA reads as TGTGCCAGCAGCCCTACGGACAGGGAAAACACCTATAATTCACCCCTCCACTTT. This encodes CASSPTDRENTYNSPLHF.

The CDR3 coding sequence is TGTGCCTCTGGACCCGGCGGAGATACGCAGTATTTT. This gives the protein CASGPGGDTQYF. The chain has TRBV2 and TRBJ2-3, with D unresolved. CDR1 and CDR2 (germline): SNHLY, FYNNEI. The CDR3 consists of 12 residues. Trimming left V 11 bases short and J 5 bases short, with 14 bases between.

The CDR3 region has the DNA TGTGCCAGCAGTTCTCCCGGACAGGGGGCCAGGCAAGAGACCCAGTACTTC. It specifies CASSSPGQGARQETQYF. The chain employs TRBV27 and TRBJ2-5; 11 bases fit TRBD1. V shed 4 bases, J shed 2 bases, and the junction held 9 bases outside the gene matches. Germline loops: CDR1 MNHEY, CDR2 SMNVEV (reference sequence). The CDR3 covers 17 residues.

Only a few counts were recorded for this clonotype. V and J are TRBV4-2 and TRBJ2-1; D is unclear. This CDR3 is 13 amino acids long. V gave up 0 bases and J gave up 8 bases, with 8 bases separating them. CDR1 is LGHNA and CDR2 is YNFKEQ in the germline V gene. In DNA form, the CDR3 reads TGTGCCAGCAGCCAAGAGGATTTGGATGAGCAGTTCTTC. Its translation: CASSQEDLDEQFF.

With respect to this clonotype: A junction boundary mismatches the germline segment, possibly from a read error. This chain's CDR3 is CASRSTGATRELFF. Written as DNA, the CDR3 is TGTGCCAGCAGATCGACAGGGGCCACCCGGGAGCTGTTTTTT. This chain connects TRBV7-6 to TRBJ2-2, with 8 bases that match TRBD1. The CDR3 spans 14 residues. Germline assignment: CDR1 SGHVS and CDR2 FNYEAQ.

In this sample, this clonotype turned up a few times. The rearrangement uses TRBV12-3 or TRBV12-4 and TRBJ1-4; TRBD1 is a possible D gene (5 bases). V was cut by 3 bases and J by 8 bases, with 19 bases left in between. The CDR3 covers 16 residues. CDR3 coding DNA: TGTGCCAGCAGTTTCAGGCCCGGGGGTAAAGGGGAAAAACTGTTTTTT. Translating gives CASSFRPGGKGEKLFF.

This clonotype has a handful of counts. The genes are TRBV12-5 and TRBJ1-5; 7 nucleotides align to TRBD1. This CDR3 spans 16 amino acids. Looked up from germline, CDR1 is LGHNT and CDR2 is FRNRAP. The V gene end was trimmed by 1 base and the J gene end by 0 bases; junction bases not matched to a gene: 3. The CDR3: CASGLATGYSNQPQHF. Written as DNA, the CDR3 is TGTGCTAGTGGTTTGGCGACAGGGTATAGCAATCAGCCCCAGCATTTT.

The genes are TRBV7-9 and TRBJ1-4, with a tentative D call TRBD1 (5 bases). Germline loops: CDR1 SEHNR, CDR2 FQNEAQ (reference sequence). CDR3 length equals 13 residues. Trimming removed 3 bases from V and 3 bases from J, with 5 bases in between. In nucleotides, the CDR3 is TGTGCCAGCAGCTTCAGGGCTAATGAAAAACTGTTTTTT. This gives the protein CASSFRANEKLFF.

The chain recombines TRBV2 with TRBJ2-7, with D unclear. From germline, CDR1 is SNHLY and CDR2 FYNNEI. Deletions cut 2 bases from V and 3 bases from J, with 5 bases between. The length of the CDR3 is 12 residues. CDR3 residues: CASSELLYEQYV. CDR3 nucleotides: TGTGCCAGCAGTGAACTACTCTACGAGCAGTACGTC.

The rearrangement uses TRBV7-9 and TRBJ1-1, with a possible D match to TRBD1 (5 bases). The CDR3 extends over 12 amino acids. V lost 5 bases, J lost 11 bases, and 15 bases lay in between. The germline gives CDR1 SEHNR, CDR2 FQNEAQ (reference sequence). DNA of the CDR3: TGTGCCAGCAGCGGGGACGTCCGGCGGGCTTTCTTT. Its protein is CASSGDVRRAFF.

Only a few counts were recorded for this clonotype. The rearrangement joins TRBV7-9 to TRBJ2-6; the D is unclear. V lost 2 bases and J 2 bases, leaving 13 bases between the germline ends. The CDR3 covers 17 residues. CDR1 is SEHNR and CDR2 is FQNEAQ in the germline V gene (reference sequence). CDR3 DNA: TGTGCCAGCAGCTTACCCGAGGAAATTGCTGGGGCCAACGTCCTGACTTTC. This encodes CASSLPEEIAGANVLTF.

The chain is built from TRBV2 and TRBJ2-6; D not resolved. Germline loops: CDR1 SNHLY, CDR2 FYNNEI. Trimming left V 5 bases short and J 2 bases short, with 19 bases between. The CDR3 runs to 18 residues. The CDR3 bases are TGTGCCAGCAGTCCCGCGGCAGTCAGAACGGCTGGGGCCAACGTCCTGACTTTC. Amino acid sequence: CASSPAAVRTAGANVLTF. Based on the CDR3 plus reference TRBV2 and TRBJ2-6, the full variable domain is EPEVTQTPSHQVTQMGQEVILRCVPISNHLYFYWYRQILGQKVEFLVSFYNNEISEKSEIFDDQFSVERPDGSNFTLKIRSTKLEDSAMYFCASSPAAVRTAGANVLTFGAGSRLTVL.

The chain carries TRBV4-1 and TRBJ2-7, with D perhaps matching TRBD1 (5 bases). Trimming took off 1 base at V and 5 bases at J, with 12 bases between the two ends. Germline-derived CDR1 and CDR2 are MGHRA and YSYEKL. The CDR3 covers 14 residues. CDR3 protein: CASSQAQGTNEQYF. DNA of the CDR3: TGCGCCAGCAGCCAAGCGCAGGGTACCAACGAGCAGTACTTC.

Many counts were recorded for this clonotype. The chain carries TRBV7-2 and TRBJ2-2; 12 bases align to TRBD1. The CDR3 contains 18 residues. Germline V gives CDR1 SGHTA, CDR2 FQGNSA. V dropped 4 bases and J dropped 5; count of bases not matched to a gene: 11. CDR3 protein: CASSSPGQGARGTGELFF. The CDR3 nucleotides read TGTGCCAGCAGCTCACCGGGACAGGGGGCGCGAGGTACCGGGGAGCTGTTTTTT.

This clonotype was seen a handful of times. V gene TRBV27 combines with J gene TRBJ2-2, with unresolved D. This CDR3 is built from 12 residues. Germline-derived CDR1 and CDR2 are MNHEY and SMNVEV (reference sequence). V was shortened by 7 bases and J by 5 bases, with 8 bases between the two germline ends. In DNA form, the CDR3 reads TGTGCCAGCACTGGGGAAACCGGGGAGCTGTTTTTT. Translated: CASTGETGELFF.

This clonotype occurred a few times. The chain employs TRBV12-3 or TRBV12-4 and TRBJ1-6; 9 bases map to TRBD1. V was pared by 6 bases and J by 8 bases, with 8 bases of the junction left unmatched. The CDR3 covers 15 residues. The CDR3 sequence: CASSPMGQGDSPLHF. The CDR3 DNA follows: TGTGCCAGCAGCCCCATGGGACAGGGAGATTCACCCCTCCACTTT.